This note documents a single T cell receptor (beta chain) sequence. Sequencing was performed with immunoSEQ multiplex PCR; in TCRdb, only in-frame clones are kept and a portion is missing. The table records roughly 58,000 clones, 92% of them present only once. The data originate from a study of T cell changes during pregnancy in multiple sclerosis. V lost 4 bases, J lost 5 bases, and 17 bases lay in between. Germline lookup yields CDR1 MDHEN and CDR2 SYDVKM. The CDR3 spans 15 residues. This clonotype was obtained from a female donor in good health, enrolled as a control in a pregnancy study. The specimen comprised CD4+ T cells from peripheral blood mononuclear cells, sampled after pregnancy. This chain links TRBV28 with TRBJ1-1; D might be TRBD1 (5 bases). The CDR3 coding sequence is TGTGCCAGCAGTTCCCGCCCCCAGGGAATAACTGAAGCTTTCTTT. Translation: CASSSRPQGITEAFF.